This TCR beta chain was recorded in a study of T cells in Graves' hyperthyroidism and ophthalmopathy. Study-wide results and limits: Most expanded thyroid clonotypes above 0.001 recurred in blood.

This clonotype was recorded at least ten times. The antigen remains unidentified. The CDR3 runs to 14 residues. Germline values: CDR1 SGHKS, CDR2 YYEKEE (reference sequence). V lost 4 bases and J lost 1; bases outside the gene matches: 4. From RNA transcripts, TCR beta CDR3 regions were amplified. The TCR CDR3 first-round RT-PCR relied on the HTBI primer set. TCRdb reprocessed the multiplex PCR reads with MiXCR, giving one entry per CDR3 protein. The sample consists of hundreds of thousands of distinct CDR3 sequences, approximately 14% of them appearing once. Uncontrolled infection, other autoimmune disease, pregnancy or lactation disqualified patients from enrolment. The diagnoses drew upon clinical symptoms, serum thyroxine and TRAb, thyroid ultrasound and orbital computed tomography. Isolation of PBMCs was performed on about 10 ml fresh peripheral blood.

The sequenced sample consisted of blood. The clonotype comes from a woman aged 18-30 years with Graves' hyperthyroidism. The chain combines TRBV5-5 with TRBJ1-1, with TRBD1 matching 7 bases. Here the CDR3 reads CASSPRQGNTEAFF. CDR3 in DNA: TGTGCCAGCAGCCCACGACAGGGGAACACTGAAGCTTTCTTT.